A single sample is the source of the 18 T cell receptor beta chains below, sequenced in a study of T cells in localized non-small cell lung cancer. TCRdb keeps only in-frame clones here, not all; method: immunoSEQ multiplex PCR. The sample includes 45,000 to 65,000 clones, about 90% of them seen just once. The sample here was peripheral blood, taken before any cancer treatment. Every receptor here comes from a man aged 40-75 years with stage I squamous cell lung carcinoma.

This chain joins TRBV19 and TRBJ2-2; no definite D call. Germline lookup yields CDR1 LNHDA and CDR2 SQIVND (reference sequence). Trimming shortened V by 6 bases and J by 4 bases, and 6 bases separated the two germline ends. The CDR3 consists of 12 residues. DNA of the CDR3: TGTGCCAGTAGGCAGGCCACCGGGGAGCTGTTTTTT. The encoded protein is CASRQATGELFF.

The chain recombines TRBV30 with TRBJ1-4; a possible D gene is TRBD1 (5 bases). With 2 bases removed from V and 1 base from J, the gap between germline ends came to 14 bases. Germline CDR1 GTSNPN, CDR2 SVGIG (reference sequence). CDR3 length: 16 amino acids. The CDR3 reads CAWSPMPGQTNEKLFF. CDR3 coding DNA: TGTGCCTGGAGTCCAATGCCCGGACAAACTAATGAAAAACTGTTTTTT.

The chain uses TRBV12-2 and TRBJ1-1. TRBV12-2 is labeled a pseudogene. CDR3 length: 12 amino acids. This chain's CDR3 is CASPRFGTEAFF. The CDR3 region has the DNA TGTGCAAGTCCTCGGTTCGGAACTGAAGCTTTCTTT.

This rearrangement joins TRBV7-3 to TRBJ1-4; 7 bases are a match to TRBD1. Per germline, CDR1 SGHTA and CDR2 FQGTGA. The junction had 8 bases not matched to a gene; V was cut back by 5 bases and J by 5 bases. This CDR3 has 15 residues. DNA for the CDR3: TGTGCCAGCAGCAGAACAGGGGCCCGAAATGAAAAACTGTTTTTT. This gives the protein CASSRTGARNEKLFF.

The chain couples TRBV28 to TRBJ2-7, with D unclear. The CDR3 covers 12 residues. The ends were cut back, 0 bases at V and 4 bases at J, with 4 bases in the middle. From germline, CDR1 is MDHEN and CDR2 SYDVKM. The CDR3 loop is CASSLWGYEQYF. CDR3 coding DNA: TGTGCCAGCAGTTTATGGGGTTACGAGCAGTACTTC.

This clone was found once. The DNA of the CDR3 is TGCGCCAGCAGCCAATCTGGAAGCTCTGGAAACACCATATATTTT. Translating it yields CASSQSGSSGNTIYF. The chain carries TRBV4-1 and TRBJ1-3; D uncertain. V lost 2 bases and J lost 0, with 8 bases in between. Germline CDR1 reads MGHRA; CDR2 reads YSYEKL. This CDR3 is 15 amino acids long.

The V gene is TRBV5-1, the J gene TRBJ2-3; no definite D call. The ends were cut back, 0 bases at V and 4 bases at J, with 12 bases in the middle. This CDR3 has 15 amino acids. CDR1 SGHRS and CDR2 YFSETQ come from the germline V gene. The CDR3 region is CASSLEKGESDTQYF. The CDR3 DNA is TGCGCCAGCAGCTTGGAGAAGGGCGAGTCAGATACGCAGTATTTT.

The rearrangement links TRBV19 to TRBJ1-2, with a weak D call TRBD1 (6 bases). The CDR3 runs to 16 residues. Deletions cut 5 bases from V and 3 bases from J, with 19 bases between. Germline V lookup: CDR1 LNHDA, CDR2 SQIVND (reference sequence). CDR3 amino acids: CASSAVWGRFDYGYTF. The CDR3 DNA is TGTGCCAGTAGTGCAGTATGGGGGCGCTTTGACTATGGCTACACCTTC.

The chain links TRBV7-3 to TRBJ2-3, with D perhaps TRBD2 (6 bases). Trimming took 7 bases from V and 8 from J, leaving 16 bases between them. This CDR3 is built from 13 residues. CDR1 is SGHTA, CDR2 FQGTGA, per germline. The CDR3 DNA reads as TGTGCCAGCACCCTAGAACCGGGAGCTACGCAGTATTTT. Protein: CASTLEPGATQYF.

The chain joins TRBV29-1 to TRBJ1-2, with 7 bases matching TRBD1. CDR3 length: 16 amino acids. Germline V lookup: CDR1 SQVTM, CDR2 ANQGSEA. J was trimmed by 5 bases and V by 4 bases; bases with no gene match: 16. For the CDR3, the DNA is TGCAGCGTTGGTAGAGACAGGGTAAAGGGTGGATATGGCTACACCTTC. It codes for CSVGRDRVKGGYGYTF.

The V and J genes are TRBV2 and TRBJ2-7; 8 positions match TRBD2. The germline V gene encodes CDR1 SNHLY and CDR2 FYNNEI. With 5 bases clipped from V and 3 bases from J, the junction kept 12 bases outside the gene matches. The CDR3 extends over 16 amino acids. CDR3 sequence (DNA): TGTGCCAGCAGTTCCATATTAGCGGGACGGGGCTACGAGCAGTACTTC. Amino acids: CASSSILAGRGYEQYF.

This rearrangement joins TRBV10-1 to TRBJ2-1; the match to TRBD1 covers 12 bases. Germline trimming cut 5 bases from V and 10 bases from J; bases unmatched to any gene: 6. The CDR3 is made up of 14 amino acids. CDR1 is WNHNN, CDR2 SYGVQD, per germline (reference sequence). CDR3 amino acids: CASSTGTGGREQFF. The CDR3 bases are TGCGCCAGCAGTACCGGGACAGGGGGCCGAGAGCAGTTCTTC.

The V and J genes are TRBV9 and TRBJ1-2; D uncertain. The CDR3 is made up of 14 amino acids. The V end lost 3 bases, the J end lost 2 bases, and 11 bases lay between the germline ends. The germline CDR1 and CDR2 sequences are SGDLS and YYNGEE. The CDR3 reads CASSARAGNYGYTF. The CDR3 nucleotides are TGTGCCAGCAGCGCCCGGGCGGGGAACTATGGCTACACCTTC. Complete variable domain (other parts from reference TRBV9 and TRBJ1-2): DSGVTQTPKHLITATGQRVTLRCSPRSGDLSVYWYQQSLDQGLQFLIQYYNGEERAKGNILERFSAQQFPDLHSELNLSSLELGDSALYFCASSARAGNYGYTFGSGTRLTVV.

The chain combines TRBV2 with TRBJ2-5; 7 positions agree with TRBD2. Losses at the gene ends were 7 bases for V and 2 bases for J; bases not matched to a gene: 7. The CDR3 extends over 14 amino acids. The germline CDR1 and CDR2 sequences are SNHLY and FYNNEI. This CDR3 is CASTLGLLQETQYF. CDR3 bases: TGTGCCAGCACCCTGGGACTACTACAAGAGACCCAGTACTTC.

This chain links TRBV2 with TRBJ2-5; D is possibly TRBD1 (5 bases). Germline-derived CDR1 and CDR2 are SNHLY and FYNNEI. The ends were cut back, 6 bases at V and 5 bases at J, with 16 bases in the middle. CDR3 size: 14 residues. CDR3 sequence: CASRQGSTWETQYF. The CDR3 DNA follows: TGTGCCAGCAGGCAGGGATCGACGTGGGAGACCCAGTACTTC.

The chain employs TRBV29-1 and TRBJ2-4; D uncertain. CDR1 and CDR2 (germline): SQVTM, ANQGSEA. The CDR3 loop spans 13 amino acids. V gave up 2 bases and J gave up 8 bases, with 13 bases separating them. The CDR3 DNA reads as TGCAGCGTTGAAAGGCAGCTCAAGGACATTCAGTACTTC. This codes for CSVERQLKDIQYF.

This sequence joins TRBV27 and TRBJ2-7; 12 nucleotides agree with TRBD2. The CDR3 totals 16 residues. J was trimmed by 2 bases and V by 5 bases; bases with no gene match: 7. The germline gives CDR1 MNHEY, CDR2 SMNVEV (reference sequence). CDR3 region: CASSRRTSGIPYEQYF. The CDR3 bases are TGTGCCAGCAGTCGACGGACTAGCGGGATCCCCTACGAGCAGTACTTC.

With regard to this clone: A read error may produce the germline difference seen at one junction end. This rearrangement joins TRBV7-7 to TRBJ2-7, with D possibly TRBD2 on 6 matching bases. Germline V gene data show CDR1 as SSHAT and CDR2 as FNYEAQ (reference sequence). The CDR3 spans 15 residues. CDR3 sequence: CASSPSPGLSYEQYF. CDR3 DNA sequence: TGTGCTAGCAGCCCATCTCCGGGACTTTCCTACGAGCAGTACTTC.